This T cell receptor (beta chain) was recorded in a study of T cells in Graves' hyperthyroidism and ophthalmopathy. Background on the study: Before any treatment, at initial diagnosis, peripheral blood was collected. Findings and limits, study-wide: Peripheral blood also featured most of the thyroid clonotypes expanded above 0.001. The model anticipated ophthalmopathy a median approximately six months pre-onset.

The sample holds many counts of this clonotype. Its antigen is still unknown. With 5 bases removed from V and 3 bases from J, the gap between germline ends came to 14 bases. This CDR3 is built from 15 residues. Germline CDR1 is MNHNS and CDR2 is SASEGT. TCR beta CDR3 region amplification was performed from RNA transcripts. TCR CDR3 regions were first amplified by RT-PCR with HTBI primers. Using its own MiXCR run on the multiplex PCR reads, TCRdb lists one record per CDR3 protein. The table includes about 290,000 distinct CDR3 sequences, approximately 14% detected once. Hyperthyroidism was newly diagnosed in patients aged 18 to 65 (duration under 2 months).

The sample consisted of blood. The chain is built from TRBV6-1 and TRBJ1-5; tentative D call: TRBD1 (6 bases). This TCR was sampled from a middle-aged woman with Graves' hyperthyroidism. CDR3 protein: CASSQQQGYNQPQHF. In DNA form, the CDR3 reads TGTGCCAGCAGTCAACAACAGGGTTACAATCAGCCCCAGCATTTT.